This TCR beta chain originates from a study of T-cell memory formation after mild COVID-19. Study-level points and caveats: CD4+ bias marked clones expanding day 15 to 37, unlike balanced contracting clones.

TCRdb reanalysed the 5' RACE reads using MiXCR and keeps one entry per CDR3 protein. The table lists some 450,000 distinct CDR3 sequences, about 19% of them singletons. The CDR3 sequence is 13 residues long. The germline gives CDR1 SEHNR, CDR2 FQNEAQ (reference sequence). V gave up 8 bases and J gave up 4 bases, with 12 bases separating them. This clonotype turned up a few times. Its antigen is as yet unknown. The source is an adult woman who had mild COVID-19 (a few samples of this study predate the infection). Cell type and time point are not known. The material sequenced was PBMCs or a T cell subset sorted from them (not recorded which). This chain connects TRBV7-9 to TRBJ2-1, with D possibly matching TRBD2 (6 bases). CDR3 DNA sequence: TGTGCCAGCCTCGGGAGTGCGTACAATGAGCAGTTCTTC. Translation gives CASLGSAYNEQFF.